Listed below are T cell receptor beta chains from one sample, sequenced in a study of metastatic and nonmetastatic thyroid tumors. TCRdb re-analyzed the PCR reads using MiXCR. The profile shows 25,000 to 35,000 clones, roughly 30% of them singletons. Specimen: blood. The receptor source for this set is a female donor with papillary thyroid cancer or a benign thyroid nodule (not recorded which). Some clones in this sample may be carry-over from other donors' samples. Both conserved end residues are part of each CDR3. Each record gives: CDR3 DNA, CDR3 protein, J gene, clone size, V gene, D gene. The D gene is left open where the match is weak. The listing skips clone size in some rows; elsewhere it reads once, few, many or a size class.

DNA: TGCGCCAGCAGCCAAACCCGGGGGCCGACCTACGAGCAGTACTTC
CDR3: CASSQTRGPTYEQYF
J: TRBJ2-7
size: many
V: TRBV4-1
D: -

DNA: TGTGCCAGCAGGAATGAGCGGGAAGGGGAGCTGTTTTTT
CDR3: CASRNEREGELFF
J: TRBJ2-2
size: -
V: TRBV6-1
D: TRBD2

DNA: TGTGCCAGCAGTGTCCAAGGGCAGGGGGACGGCTACACCTTC
CDR3: CASSVQGQGDGYTF
J: TRBJ1-2
size: few
V: TRBV2
D: TRBD1

DNA: TGCAGTGCCCAGGGGGAAGCGGGAAGCACAGATACGCAGTATTTT
CDR3: CSAQGEAGSTDTQYF
J: TRBJ2-3
size: many
V: TRBV20-1
D: -

DNA: TGTGCCATCAGCGACGCGGGGGTTAGCTCCTACAATGAGCAGTTCTTC
CDR3: CAISDAGVSSYNEQFF
J: TRBJ2-1
size: many
V: TRBV10-3
D: TRBD2

DNA: TGTGCCAGCAGGGGGACTAGTTACTACGAGCAGTACTTC
CDR3: CASRGTSYYEQYF
J: TRBJ2-7
size: medium-sized
V: TRBV2
D: TRBD2

DNA: TGTGCCAGTAGTTCCGGGACAGGGGGTGTTGGCTACACCTTC
CDR3: CASSSGTGGVGYTF
J: TRBJ1-2
size: many
V: TRBV19
D: TRBD1

DNA: TGCAGTGCTAGAGGCGGGGGTGCTCTCAATGATCAGTTCTTC
CDR3: CSARGGGALNDQFF
J: TRBJ2-1
size: -
V: TRBV20-1
D: TRBD2

DNA: TGTGCCAGCAGTCCAGCTGGGGGCTTGACCCAGTACTTC
CDR3: CASSPAGGLTQYF
J: TRBJ2-5
size: -
V: TRBV7-3
D: -

DNA: TGTGTCCACAGCAGAGCAGGGGCTGGGGCCAACGTCCTGACTTTC
CDR3: CVHSRAGAGANVLTF
J: TRBJ2-6
size: -
V: TRBV15
D: -

DNA: TGTGCCAGCAGCGAAACGCCATTGGGGACAGATACGCAGTATTTT
CDR3: CASSETPLGTDTQYF
J: TRBJ2-3
size: once
V: TRBV9
D: -

DNA: TGTGCCTGGAGTGTATGGTGGGGGGGGCGGACTGAAGCTTTCTTT
CDR3: CAWSVWWGGRTEAFF
J: TRBJ1-1
size: -
V: TRBV30
D: -

DNA: TGCAGTGCTAGAGGTCCATCCGTTTCGGTGTGGACCTACGAGCAGTACTTC
CDR3: CSARGPSVSVWTYEQYF
J: TRBJ2-7
size: many
V: TRBV20-1
D: -

DNA: TGTGCCAGTAGTATTGAATACCTTTACAATGAGCAGTTCTTC
CDR3: CASSIEYLYNEQFF
J: TRBJ2-1
size: -
V: TRBV19
D: -

DNA: TGTGCCAGCAGTTCCACTAGCGCTAATGAGCAGTTCTTC
CDR3: CASSSTSANEQFF
J: TRBJ2-1
size: many
V: TRBV6-1
D: TRBD2

DNA: TGCAGTGCTCTGGGAGGTTTGTACGAGCAGTACTTC
CDR3: CSALGGLYEQYF
J: TRBJ2-7
size: -
V: TRBV20-1
D: -

DNA: TGTGCCAGCAGCTCGATAGGGGAAAAAGCTTTCTTT
CDR3: CASSSIGEKAFF
J: TRBJ1-1
size: many
V: TRBV11-2
D: -

DNA: TGCAGTGCTAGAGCGGGAGCCAGACAAGAGACCCAGTACTTC
CDR3: CSARAGARQETQYF
J: TRBJ2-5
size: many
V: TRBV20-1
D: -

DNA: TGCAGTGCTAGGCAAGCTTCCCGGGGACCTACGGTTGGCTACACCTTC
CDR3: CSARQASRGPTVGYTF
J: TRBJ1-2
size: -
V: TRBV20-1
D: -

DNA: TGCGCCAGCAGCCCTCTGGACGACACAGATACGCAGTATTTT
CDR3: CASSPLDDTDTQYF
J: TRBJ2-3
size: -
V: TRBV5-1
D: -

DNA: TGTACCAGCAGTACAAACAGTGTCTCCCAGCATTTT
CDR3: CTSSTNSVSQHF
J: TRBJ1-5
size: -
V: TRBV6-2/TRBV6-3
D: -

DNA: TGTGCCAGTAGTATAGGAGGGACAGGGCCCAACAATGAGCAGTTCTTC
CDR3: CASSIGGTGPNNEQFF
J: TRBJ2-1
size: many
V: TRBV19
D: TRBD1

DNA: TGTGCCAGCAGTCATCATAACAGGCCTTACGAGCAGTACTTC
CDR3: CASSHHNRPYEQYF
J: TRBJ2-7
size: many
V: TRBV28
D: -

DNA: TGTGCCACAAAAACCGGGACAGGGGACGCCGGGGAGCTGTTTTTT
CDR3: CATKTGTGDAGELFF
J: TRBJ2-2
size: many
V: TRBV6-2/TRBV6-3
D: TRBD1

DNA: TGTGCCAGTAGTATAGGATTTCGGGGGAGGACCGCTGAAGCTTTCTTT
CDR3: CASSIGFRGRTAEAFF
J: TRBJ1-1
size: many
V: TRBV19
D: -

DNA: TGTGCCAGCAGTACTGGGACAGGGGGCGAGCAGTACTTC
CDR3: CASSTGTGGEQYF
J: TRBJ2-7
size: medium-sized
V: TRBV6-2/TRBV6-3
D: TRBD1

DNA: TGTGCCTGGAGTGAAGGACAGGCCTACGAGCAGTACTTC
CDR3: CAWSEGQAYEQYF
J: TRBJ2-7
size: -
V: TRBV30
D: TRBD1

DNA: TGCAGCGTTGACAGTCCTAGCACAGATACGCAGTATTTT
CDR3: CSVDSPSTDTQYF
J: TRBJ2-3
size: many
V: TRBV29-1
D: -

DNA: TGTGCCAGCAGCTTAACGAGCGGTGCGAACACCGGGGAGCTGTTTTTT
CDR3: CASSLTSGANTGELFF
J: TRBJ2-2
size: many
V: TRBV5-4
D: -